This T cell receptor beta chain is from a study of beta chain features in type 1 diabetes listed by TCRdb under 2018. Turning to the overall study: No differences in mean age, gender distribution, total cell number or subset yield were found between patients and healthy donors. A total of some 100,000,000 sorted cells were examined across all samples, and the number of cells per subset was strongly correlated with RNA yield. In the study, TCRB repertoires of sorted circulating CD4+ T cell subsets from recently diagnosed type 1 diabetes patients were compared with those of matched healthy donors. Naive and central memory subsets were obtained from all 30 or so donors, but regulatory and stem cell-like memory subsets were isolated from only 8 patients and roughly eight healthy donors.

The germline V gene encodes CDR1 SGHKS and CDR2 YYEKEE (reference sequence). At the junction V is shortened by 4 bases and J by 9 bases, with 26 bases in between. The CDR3 contains 16 residues, cysteine and phenylalanine counted. Only the CDR3 region is kept as DNA, spanning 48 bases read in frame from base 1. From each donor, a single peripheral blood sample of 95 to 150 mL on average was drawn into heparinised tubes. Using a panel that included CD45RO, CCR7, CD25, CD127, CD95 and CD27, naive, central memory, regulatory and stem cell-like memory CD4+ T cells were sorted on a BD FACSAria II. Every sorted population had a purity above 98%. PBMCs were separated immediately by Lymphoprep density gradient centrifugation and were stained directly, without being cultured. So that batch effects would be minimized, each experiment stained and sorted samples in pairs, pairing one healthy donor with one patient.

As concerns this clone: What this receptor recognizes is not known. No base quality information exists; no much larger clone differs at one position.

The entire amount of isolated RNA was reverse transcribed using the High Capacity cDNA Reverse Transcription Kit, so the sequenced TCRB transcripts were expressed ones. Survey-depth immunoSEQ sequencing was performed on stem cell-like memory T cell samples, with an average of about 1 million total reads per sample. After sorted cells were lysed in RLT buffer, RNA was extracted with DNase-treated RNeasy Micro or Mini kits, with the choice depending on cell number. Each cell subset was processed separately to prevent cross-contamination, with patient and healthy donor samples processed together. The immunoSEQ multiplex PCR was used to amplify TCRB sequences from cDNA, generating 87-bp fragments that spanned the CDR3 region. Amplicons were sequenced on the Illumina HiSeq platform. As for how the authors treated the data: PCR bias was computationally corrected using synthetic template baselines, reads within Hamming distance 2 were collapsed, and singletons that could not be merged were discarded. By aligning reads against IMGT, V, D and J genes, CDR3 length, and insertions or deletions at six rearrangement sites were assigned. Within each subset, clonotype counts were normalized to sorted cell number, and only after that were true diversity and Gini coefficients computed with the tcR R package. The overlap coefficient, calculated on TCRB nucleotide sequences, was used to measure repertoire sharing. In TCRdb, the immuneACCESS table is reduced to in-frame sequences with V and J assigned. These tables do not hold every clone; where another copy was compared, an unresolved V gene accounts for under half, and the others remain unexplained. D and trimming come from the DNA, and the V and J calls and clone size come from that table. Within this sample are some 23,000 clones, with over 65% of them counted one time only. The leading ten clones occupy 0.9% to 1.4% of the sample.

Broader findings and caveats from the paper: Because cDNA was sequenced instead of genomic DNA, activated cells with high expression could be over-represented, although the groups did not differ in activation or CD3 levels. Because the HLA sub-analyses included only small numbers of individuals, any influence of HLA type on TCRB rearrangement was left unresolved. Patients with type 1 diabetes made fewer insertions and deleted more nucleotides at VDJ recombination sites, implying thymic rearrangement abnormalities. PCR may preferentially amplify shorter templates, but because patient and control samples were amplified and corrected together, any resulting skew would affect both groups equally. Type 1 diabetes patients showed a moderate but significant shortening of TCRB CDR3 length in all four CD4+ subsets. Naive, central memory and regulatory TCRB repertoires appeared more similar among patients than among healthy donors.

The sequenced sample consisted of stem cell memory CD4+ T cells from blood. The cell subset or site label, as the study defines it: stem cell-like memory CD4+ T cells. The receptor chain draws on TRBV5-5 and TRBJ2-7; the best D guess is TRBD2, with 5 bases matching. This receptor was taken from a middle-aged woman with type 1 diabetes. The CDR3 reads as follows: CASSPNTGEEGIGQYF. The sequenced DNA: TGTGCCAGCAGCCCAAATACCGGGGAAGAGGGTATTGGGCAGTACTTC.